Listed below are T cell receptor beta chains from one sample, sequenced in a study of cytomegalovirus exposure and HLA in healthy donors. TCRdb keeps only in-frame clones here, not all; method: immunoSEQ multiplex PCR. The table lists roughly 99,000 clones, around 73% of them singletons, with roughly 7.8% in the top ten. Sequencing was performed on PBMCs. The receptor source for this set is a man aged 25 to 40 in good health and CMV-seronegative. CDR3s leave out the opening cysteine and the closing phenylalanine or tryptophan.

j_call v_call cdr3_aa
TRBJ1-5 TRBV19 ASSIDGGTGVNQPQH
TRBJ2-6 TRBV4-2 ASSQDQGAGANVLT
TRBJ2-5 TRBV19 ASSIQGAGGETQY
TRBJ2-7 TRBV28 ASSPGTGTYEQY
TRBJ1-2 TRBV6-1 ASSEVSRRGYT
TRBJ2-5 TRBV7-6 ASSQGTGWETQY
TRBJ2-2 TRBV28 ASSFGQGIGELF
TRBJ1-6 TRBV14 ASSPRTGLNSPLH
TRBJ2-7 TRBV10-1 ASSESQGSYEQY
TRBJ1-5 TRBV19 ASSRDSGRGNQPQH
TRBJ1-2 TRBV18 ASSLDRDSGYT
TRBJ1-4 TRBV30 AWNSGQGENEKLF
TRBJ1-2 TRBV4-1 ASSQDNRETGGYT
TRBJ2-3 TRBV15 ATSSSWGVGDTQY
TRBJ2-1 TRBV27 ASSSAGDRAF
TRBJ1-1 TRBV27 ASSLVGGENTEAF
TRBJ2-3 TRBV15 ATSRKSGSGADTQY
TRBJ1-1 TRBV30 AWSTPDRALTEAF
TRBJ2-6 TRBV9 ASSVAARAYSGANVLT
TRBJ1-1 TRBV28 ASLYPTGAGGRAF
TRBJ1-5 TRBV6-1 ASSENFGGRFKYSNQPQH
TRBJ2-7 TRBV4-1 ASSDRVEQY
TRBJ2-1 TRBV28 ASSNPSGRDEQF
TRBJ2-2 TRBV6-1 ASSERRAGGSGELF
TRBJ2-3 TRBV20-1 SAPELDTQY
TRBJ1-6 TRBV6-6 ASSAGQPNSPLH
TRBJ2-7 TRBV6-5 ASSYGGQGTYEQY
TRBJ2-5 TRBV11-2 ASSPGTQETQY
TRBJ2-2 TRBV4-1 ASSRGTGGGGELF
TRBJ1-1 TRBV4-1 ASSQRGTVEAF
TRBJ1-2 TRBV9 ASSVGTGSEANYGYT
TRBJ1-4 TRBV28 ASRSPVATNEKLF
TRBJ1-3 TRBV6-6 ASSHRDRNTIY
TRBJ1-6 TRBV28 ASSLEGFNSPLH
TRBJ2-2 TRBV9 ASSASGSNTGELF
TRBJ1-1 TRBV7-9 ASSPLSGVSREAF
TRBJ1-5 TRBV7-9 ASSSTESNQPQH
TRBJ2-2 TRBV9 ASSASGAMNTGELF
TRBJ2-2 TRBV7-7 ASSPVPGAENTGELF
TRBJ2-6 TRBV27 ASSSETGRIGANVLT
TRBJ2-1 TRBV6-8 ASSKHPRERHTYNEQF